The 30 T cell receptor beta chains reported below all come from one sample, sequenced in a study of cytomegalovirus exposure and HLA in healthy donors. PCR primers comprised 60 Vbeta and 13 Jbeta primers. Here immunoSEQ multiplex PCR was the method, and the copy in TCRdb shows in-frame clones only, minus some. This table has roughly 190,000 clones, more than 75% appearing once. The sample taken for sequencing was PBMCs. The receptor source for this set is a man between 35 and 55 years old in good health and CMV-seropositive.

The genes are TRBV7-6 and TRBJ2-5; no clear D. The germline CDR1 and CDR2 sequences are SGHVS and FNYEAQ. The CDR3 consists of 15 residues. V was shortened by 4 bases and J by 5 bases, with 17 bases between the two germline ends. This chain's CDR3 is CASSSPSLGRETQYF. Written as DNA, the CDR3 is TGTGCCAGCAGCTCCCCCTCCTTGGGCCGGGAGACCCAGTACTTC.

The chain links TRBV4-1 to TRBJ2-7; perhaps TRBD1 as D (6 bases). The germline V gene encodes CDR1 MGHRA and CDR2 YSYEKL. Trimming took off 3 bases at V and 4 bases at J, with 13 bases between the two ends. The CDR3 has 14 amino acids. The CDR3 loop reads CASSQTGNEYEQYF. In nucleotides, the CDR3 is TGCGCCAGCAGCCAGACAGGTAACGAGTACGAGCAGTACTTC.

The chain uses TRBV29-1 and TRBJ1-2, with a weak D call TRBD1 (6 bases). The CDR3 contains 12 residues. Trimming shortened V by 2 bases and J by 4 bases, and 8 bases separated the two germline ends. Germline V gene data show CDR1 as SQVTM and CDR2 as ANQGSEA. CDR3 residues: CSVEQGTYGYTF. CDR3 nucleotide sequence: TGCAGCGTTGAACAGGGGACCTATGGCTACACCTTC.

The chain links TRBV27 to TRBJ2-3; weak D call: TRBD1 (5 bases). The CDR3 is 16 amino acids. Germline-derived CDR1 and CDR2 are MNHEY and SMNVEV (reference sequence). The V and J ends lost 7 bases and 4 bases respectively, with 21 bases between them. CDR3 nucleotide sequence: TGTGCCAGCATGGGGCCTAAGGGGCGAGCCGCAGATACGCAGTATTTT. This gives the protein CASMGPKGRAADTQYF.

This chain joins TRBV5-4 and TRBJ2-7; 8 nucleotides match TRBD2. With V trimmed by 3 bases and J by 4 bases, 9 bases remained unmatched. This CDR3 region has 15 residues. CDR1 and CDR2 (germline): SGHNT, YYREEE (reference sequence). The CDR3 bases are TGTGCCAGCAGCTCGGGACTAGTGGGGCCGTACGAGCAGTACTTC. It translates to CASSSGLVGPYEQYF.

A few counts support this clone. V usage is TRBV10-3 and J usage is TRBJ2-7; TRBD2 aligns across 10 bases. Germline trimming cut 6 bases from V and 3 bases from J; bases unmatched to any gene: 8. Germline lookup yields CDR1 ENHRY and CDR2 SYGVKD. This CDR3 contains 15 residues. The CDR3, as DNA: TGTGCCATCAGCCTCCCGGGACTAGCGATCTACGAGCAGTACTTC. Its translation is CAISLPGLAIYEQYF.

Here the CDR3 DNA reads TGTGCCAGCAGAACGGGCAGCCAAGGGGACGAGCAGTACTTC. The encoded protein is CASRTGSQGDEQYF. The V call is TRBV28, the J call TRBJ2-7; the D gene is possibly TRBD1 (5 bases). Germline CDR1 and CDR2: MDHEN and SYDVKM. The CDR3 consists of 14 residues. Between the trimmed V and J ends, which lost 6 bases and 5 bases, there was a span of 17 bases.

This clone has just a few counts. The J gene is TRBJ1-3, the V gene TRBV14; 7 positions agree with TRBD1. The CDR3 runs 20 residues. V was clipped by 4 bases and J by 0 bases; unmatched bases: 18. Germline CDR1 and CDR2: SGHDN and FVKESK. In DNA, the CDR3 is TGTGCCAGCAGCCCCGACCCGGGACAGTTTGAATTCTACTCTGGAAACACCATATATTTT. This encodes CASSPDPGQFEFYSGNTIYF.

The rearrangement uses TRBV28 and TRBJ2-3; no reliable D call. V lost 1 base and J 3 bases, leaving 5 bases between the germline ends. Germline CDR1 is MDHEN and CDR2 is SYDVKM. CDR3 size: 13 residues. CDR3 sequence: CASSLSETDTQYF. In DNA form, the CDR3 reads TGTGCCAGCAGTTTATCCGAGACAGATACGCAGTATTTT.

The chain has TRBV11-2 and TRBJ1-2; 11 bases match TRBD1. After removal of 4 bases from V and 8 bases from J, the junction contained 6 bases not matched to a gene. Germline V gene sequence: CDR1 SGHAT, CDR2 FQNNGV. This CDR3 region has 14 residues. CDR3 sequence reads: CASSSLDRGLGYTF. The CDR3 DNA follows: TGTGCCAGCAGCTCACTGGACAGGGGGCTCGGCTACACCTTC.

CDR3 amino acids: CSVEAELLLNEQFF. The CDR3 DNA reads TGCAGCGTTGAGGCAGAACTATTACTCAATGAGCAGTTCTTC. The chain carries TRBV29-1 and TRBJ2-1; D gene uncertain. The CDR3 length is 14 residues. The germline V and J ends were trimmed by 3 bases and 6 bases, with 15 bases remaining between them. The germline V gene encodes CDR1 SQVTM and CDR2 ANQGSEA.

The chain carries TRBV10-3 and TRBJ2-1; TRBD2 matches at 8 bases. Germline V gene lookup returns CDR1 ENHRY and CDR2 SYGVKD. The CDR3 has 16 amino acids. V lost 6 bases and J lost 0; bases outside the gene matches: 7. The CDR3 DNA is TGTGCCATCAGCCAACTAGCGGAGAGCTCCTACAATGAGCAGTTCTTC. It yields the protein CAISQLAESSYNEQFF.

The V gene is TRBV7-7, the J gene TRBJ1-3; no clear D. CDR3 length: 15 residues. Trimming cost V 4 bases and J 0 bases, with 10 bases left between them. The germline V gene encodes CDR1 SSHAT and CDR2 FNYEAQ (reference sequence). The CDR3 DNA reads TGTGCCAGCAGCTCGCCCCCAGACTCTGGAAACACCATATATTTT. Its protein product is CASSSPPDSGNTIYF.

This clone has just a few counts. The rearrangement links TRBV2 to TRBJ2-1; 8 bases agree with TRBD2. J was trimmed by 4 bases and V by 3 bases; bases with no gene match: 5. The germline gives CDR1 SNHLY, CDR2 FYNNEI. This CDR3 is 15 amino acids long. CDR3 DNA: TGTGCCAGCAGTGACGGGAGGGATGTTTACAATGAGCAGTTCTTC. This sequence encodes CASSDGRDVYNEQFF.

The J gene is TRBJ1-2, the V gene TRBV5-6; the match to TRBD1 covers 8 bases. Germline V gives CDR1 SGHDT, CDR2 YYEEEE. The J segment lost 5 bases and the V segment lost 6 bases, leaving 12 bases of the junction unmatched. The CDR3 sequence is 15 residues long. In DNA, the CDR3 is TGTGCCAGCATCCCCCGGGCAGGGGGCAGGTATGGCTACACCTTC. Translated, it gives CASIPRAGGRYGYTF.

The rearrangement uses TRBV9 and TRBJ2-1; 12 nucleotides agree with TRBD2. CDR3 length: 15 residues. With 4 bases clipped from V and 8 bases from J, the junction kept 7 bases outside the gene matches. CDR1 is SGDLS and CDR2 is YYNGEE in the germline V gene. In DNA, the CDR3 is TGTGCCAGCAGCCCTAGCGGGAGGGCCACTCATGAGCAGTTCTTC. It yields the protein CASSPSGRATHEQFF.

This clone came up a few times. This rearrangement joins TRBV19 to TRBJ2-7; 7 bases are shared with TRBD2. Germline assignment: CDR1 LNHDA and CDR2 SQIVND (reference sequence). With V trimmed by 6 bases and J by 4 bases, 6 bases remained unmatched. This CDR3 is 13 amino acids long. This CDR3 reads CASSGTNLYEQYF. The CDR3, as DNA: TGTGCCAGTAGCGGGACTAACCTTTACGAGCAGTACTTC.

The chain is built from TRBV5-4 and TRBJ2-7; TRBD2 agrees at 8 bases. J was trimmed by 0 bases and V by 2 bases; bases with no gene match: 7. Per the germline V gene, CDR1 is SGHNT and CDR2 is YYREEE (reference sequence). The CDR3 length is 16 residues. The CDR3 coding sequence is TGTGCCAGCAGCTTCCATCGGGGGGGGAGCTCCTACGAGCAGTACTTC. Translated, it gives CASSFHRGGSSYEQYF.

The chain uses TRBV21-1 and TRBJ1-3. TRBV21-1 is a recognized pseudogene. The CDR3 spans 14 residues. CDR3 residues: CASGDWSSGNTIYF. The CDR3 DNA sequence: TGTGCCAGCGGTGACTGGAGCTCTGGAAACACCATATATTTT.

The DNA for the CDR3 is TGTGCCATCAGTGACCCCGGGATCCCTTACGAGCAGTACTTC. Translated: CAISDPGIPYEQYF. The rearrangement uses TRBV10-3 and TRBJ2-7; TRBD2 is a possible D gene (5 bases). CDR3 length: 14 amino acids. CDR1 is ENHRY, CDR2 SYGVKD, per germline. Trimming removed 3 bases at V and 4 bases at J, with 13 bases between.

The chain is built from TRBV28 and TRBJ1-3; no reliable D call. The CDR3 consists of 15 residues. With 5 bases removed from V and 0 bases from J, the gap between germline ends came to 11 bases. Germline CDR1 MDHEN, CDR2 SYDVKM. CDR3 sequence reads: CASSTGSASGNTIYF. The CDR3 coding sequence is TGTGCCAGCAGTACCGGGAGCGCCTCTGGAAACACCATATATTTT. Variable domain in full (rest from reference TRBV28 and TRBJ1-3): DVKVTQSSRYLVKRTGEKVFLECVQDMDHENMFWYRQDPGLGLRLIYFSYDVKMKEKGDIPEGYSVSREKKERFSLILESASTNQTSMYLCASSTGSASGNTIYFGEGSWLTVV.

This clone was detected a few times. CDR3 sequence (DNA): TGTGCCAGCAGCGGCAGGGCTGGAAACACCATATATTTT. As protein: CASSGRAGNTIYF. The chain recombines TRBV7-8 with TRBJ1-3; weak D call: TRBD1 (5 bases). The length of the CDR3 is 13 residues. Trimming pared 5 bases from V and 2 bases from J, leaving 7 bases between. Looked up from germline, CDR1 is SGHVS and CDR2 is FQNEAQ.

The V and J genes are TRBV29-1 and TRBJ2-5; TRBD2 agrees at 11 bases. Trimming at V came to 5 bases and at J to 5 bases, leaving 4 bases not matched to a gene. The CDR3 extends over 13 amino acids. Germline lookup yields CDR1 SQVTM and CDR2 ANQGSEA. CDR3 in amino acids: CSVRASGRETQYF. For the CDR3, the DNA is TGCAGCGTTAGGGCTAGCGGGAGGGAGACCCAGTACTTC.

This rearrangement joins TRBV5-1 to TRBJ2-7, with 8 bases identical to TRBD1. Germline values: CDR1 SGHRS, CDR2 YFSETQ. The CDR3 is 14 amino acids. With V trimmed by 5 bases and J by 2 bases, 6 bases remained unmatched. The CDR3 spells CASRGTGPTYEQYF. The CDR3 DNA reads as TGCGCCAGCAGGGGGACAGGCCCGACCTACGAGCAGTACTTC. Based on the CDR3 plus reference TRBV5-1 and TRBJ2-7, the full variable domain is KAGVTQTPRYLIKTRGQQVTLSCSPISGHRSVSWYQQTPGQGLQFLFEYFSETQRNKGNFPGRFSGRQFSNSRSEMNVSTLELGDSALYLCASRGTGPTYEQYFGPGTRLTVT.

CDR3: CASKPGQGVSDTQYF. The CDR3 DNA reads as TGTGCCAGCAAGCCGGGACAGGGTGTCTCAGATACGCAGTATTTT. The rearrangement links TRBV21-1 to TRBJ2-3; TRBD1 reflects the table's D call only, with no check against the DNA. TRBV21-1 is a pseudogene segment. CDR3 length: 15 residues.

The J gene is TRBJ2-1, the V gene TRBV10-3, with D hard to call. The CDR3 totals 12 residues. V was clipped by 8 bases and J by 5 bases, with 10 bases between them. Germline V CDR1 and CDR2: ENHRY, SYGVKD. CDR3 bases: TGTGCCATCCTCAATGAGGACAATGAGCAGTTCTTC. Protein: CAILNEDNEQFF.

As DNA, the CDR3 is TGTGCCAGCAACAATGGACAGGGTCGGGGCTACACCTTC. This translates into CASNNGQGRGYTF. The rearrangement joins TRBV5-4 to TRBJ1-2; 8 positions match TRBD1. J was trimmed by 8 bases and V by 6 bases; bases with no gene match: 9. Germline-derived CDR1 and CDR2 are SGHNT and YYREEE (reference sequence). CDR3 length: 13 residues.

The V and J genes are TRBV6-6 and TRBJ1-5, with D possibly TRBD1 on 6 matching bases. This CDR3 contains 14 residues. From germline, CDR1 is MNHNY and CDR2 SVGAGI (reference sequence). V lost 4 bases, J lost 3 bases, and 10 bases lay in between. CDR3 nucleotides: TGTGCCAGCAGTTCCGGGACAATCAATCAGCCCCAGCATTTT. Translated: CASSSGTINQPQHF.

The CDR3 protein is CASSAPADLGGPKETQYF. The CDR3 DNA follows: TGTGCCAGCAGCGCCCCAGCAGATTTAGGAGGGCCGAAAGAGACCCAGTACTTC. The V call is TRBV9, the J call TRBJ2-5; possibly TRBD2 for D (6 bases). Germline V CDR1 and CDR2: SGDLS, YYNGEE. This CDR3 is 18 amino acids long. V gave up 3 bases and J gave up 3 bases, with 24 bases separating them.

The V call is TRBV28, the J call TRBJ2-4; TRBD1 matches at 7 bases. CDR1 is MDHEN, CDR2 SYDVKM, per germline. CDR3 length equals 13 residues. Trimming removed 6 bases from V and 9 bases from J; junction bases left unmatched: 8. The CDR3 coding sequence is TGTGCCAGCAGACAACAGGGGATCGGCATTCAGTACTTC. Amino acid sequence: CASRQQGIGIQYF.